The 12 T cell receptor beta chains listed next were all sequenced from one sample in a study of cytomegalovirus exposure and HLA in healthy donors. Primers: 60 Vbeta forward and 13 Jbeta reverse. The data were produced by immunoSEQ multiplex PCR, yet TCRdb's version contains in-frame clones alone and is incomplete. The sample records tens of thousands of clones, about two thirds being singletons. The sample comprised PBMCs. The receptors were gathered from a man aged 60-69 years in good health and CMV-seronegative.

This sequence joins TRBV12-2 and TRBJ2-1; the table's D call, TRBD2, has no DNA check behind it. TRBV12-2 is an annotated pseudogene. The CDR3 sequence is 17 residues long. CDR3 residues: CASRLGQRLVKYNEQFF. The CDR3 nucleotides are TGTGCAAGTCGCTTAGGTCAAAGACTAGTGAAATACAATGAGCAGTTCTTC.

The gene calls are TRBV7-2 and TRBJ1-2, with D possibly matching TRBD1 (6 bases). The CDR3 runs 15 residues. The V and J ends lost 4 bases and 4 bases respectively, with 16 bases between them. CDR1 is SGHTA and CDR2 is FQGNSA in the germline V gene. The CDR3 here is CASSSFGQNSYGYTF. CDR3 coding DNA: TGTGCCAGCAGCTCATTCGGACAGAATTCCTATGGCTACACCTTC.

The chain carries TRBV7-6 and TRBJ2-5, with D unclear. CDR3 length equals 13 residues. V lost 5 bases and J 5 bases, leaving 12 bases between the germline ends. The germline V gene has CDR1 SGHVS and CDR2 FNYEAQ. CDR3 residues: CASSPVNRETQYF. For the CDR3, the DNA is TGTGCCAGCAGCCCCGTAAACCGGGAGACCCAGTACTTC.

The chain is built from TRBV14 and TRBJ2-7; a possible D gene is TRBD2 (6 bases). This CDR3 has 14 residues. Trimming took off 4 bases at V and 7 bases at J, with 17 bases between the two ends. Germline assignment: CDR1 SGHDN and CDR2 FVKESK. Written as DNA, the CDR3 is TGTGCCAGCAGCCCCGGGACTCTCTTAGTAGAGCAGTACTTC. This sequence encodes CASSPGTLLVEQYF.

The chain uses TRBV5-6 and TRBJ2-2, with TRBD2 matching 12 bases. Looked up from germline, CDR1 is SGHDT and CDR2 is YYEEEE. The CDR3 loop spans 18 amino acids. V shed 1 base, J shed 7 bases, and the junction held 11 bases outside the gene matches. The CDR3 DNA reads TGTGCCAGCAGCTTGTTCGGTCGGACTAGCGGGACAAACGGGGAGCTGTTTTTT. As protein: CASSLFGRTSGTNGELFF.

The table lists this clone with a count of one. The chain has TRBV10-2 and TRBJ2-7; 10 bases line up with TRBD2. The CDR3 runs to 22 residues. The V segment lost 9 bases and the J segment 4 bases; nucleotides outside the gene matches: 33. Germline assignment: CDR1 WSHSY and CDR2 SAAADI. This CDR3 is CASTGIPHPALAGVLLNYEQYF. DNA of the CDR3: TGCGCCAGTACGGGCATACCCCACCCGGCCCTAGCGGGGGTGTTGTTAAATTACGAGCAGTACTTC.

This clone was detected only once. This chain uses TRBV15 with TRBJ2-6; D is perhaps TRBD2 (5 bases). With 0 bases removed from V and 4 bases from J, the gap between germline ends came to 10 bases. Germline V gene data show CDR1 as LNHNV and CDR2 as YYDKDF (reference sequence). CDR3 size: 16 residues. The CDR3 nucleotides read TGTGCCACCAGCAGAGATCGGGGAACCGGGGCCAACGTCCTGACTTTC. Protein product: CATSRDRGTGANVLTF.

J is TRBJ2-6 and V is TRBV2; possibly TRBD1 for D (6 bases). V was pared by 7 bases and J by 2 bases, with 12 bases between. CDR1 SNHLY and CDR2 FYNNEI come from the germline V gene. This CDR3 region has 15 residues. The CDR3 reads CASTLKGAGANVLTF. The CDR3 DNA reads TGTGCCAGCACATTAAAGGGGGCTGGGGCCAACGTCCTGACTTTC.

In the case of this clone: The junction and the germline gene differ at one end; a read error may be behind it. This CDR3 is also generated by other DNA sequences in the sample. V usage is TRBV30 and J usage is TRBJ2-3; TRBD2 might be the D (6 bases). The V gene's germline CDR1 is GTSNPN and CDR2 SVGIG (reference sequence). The CDR3 spans 16 residues. This CDR3 is CAWSVPTPGETDTQYF. The CDR3 DNA sequence: TGTGCCTGGAGTGTACCGACTCCGGGGGAAACTGATACGCAGTACTTT.

The rearrangement joins TRBV9 to TRBJ2-5; TRBD1 aligns across 9 bases. The CDR3 has 16 residues. With V trimmed by 0 bases and J by 4 bases, 7 bases remained unmatched. Germline V CDR1 and CDR2: SGDLS, YYNGEE. CDR3 DNA: TGTGCCAGCAGCGTAGTAGGGATGACAGGGGGAGAGACCCAGTACTTC. As protein: CASSVVGMTGGETQYF.

The V gene is TRBV7-6, the J gene TRBJ2-2; 11 nucleotides agree with TRBD2. The trim removed 2 bases at V and 5 bases at J, leaving 4 bases unmatched. The germline CDR1 and CDR2 sequences are SGHVS and FNYEAQ. The CDR3 extends over 16 amino acids. The CDR3 DNA is TGTGCCAGCAGCTTATCGACTAGCGGGATTACCGGGGAGCTGTTTTTT. It encodes CASSLSTSGITGELFF.

The chain recombines TRBV5-1 with TRBJ2-7, with 7 bases identical to TRBD1. Germline values: CDR1 SGHRS, CDR2 YFSETQ. Losses at the gene ends were 1 base for V and 4 bases for J; bases not matched to a gene: 8. The CDR3 loop spans 15 amino acids. Here the CDR3 DNA reads TGCGCCAGCAGCTTGCCGGCAGGGGACAGTTACGAGCAGTACTTC. Protein sequence: CASSLPAGDSYEQYF.